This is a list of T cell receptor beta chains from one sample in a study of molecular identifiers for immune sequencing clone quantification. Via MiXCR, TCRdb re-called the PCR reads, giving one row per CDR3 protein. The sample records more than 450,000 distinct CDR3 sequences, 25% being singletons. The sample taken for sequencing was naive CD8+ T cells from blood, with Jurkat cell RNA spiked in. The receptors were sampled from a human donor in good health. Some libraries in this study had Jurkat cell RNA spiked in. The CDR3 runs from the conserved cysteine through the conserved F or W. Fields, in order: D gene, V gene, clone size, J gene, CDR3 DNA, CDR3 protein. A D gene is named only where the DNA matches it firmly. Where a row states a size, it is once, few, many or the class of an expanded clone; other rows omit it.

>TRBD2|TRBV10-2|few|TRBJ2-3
TGCGCCAGCGGGACTAGCGGGAGTGTTTTCTTCACAGATACGCAGTATTTT
CASGTSGSVFFTDTQYF
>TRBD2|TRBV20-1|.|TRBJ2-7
TGCAGTGCCGAACCGACTAGCGGTGACTCCTACGAGCAGTACTTC
CSAEPTSGDSYEQYF
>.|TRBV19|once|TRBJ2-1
TGTGCCAGTAGTATAGCATTAAGGGGTGTAAATGAGCAGTTCTTC
CASSIALRGVNEQFF
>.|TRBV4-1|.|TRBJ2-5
TGCGCCAGCAGCCAAGATGCGTATGGCGGGCAGACCCAGTACTTC
CASSQDAYGGQTQYF
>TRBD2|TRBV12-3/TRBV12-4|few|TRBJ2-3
TGTGCCAGCAGTTTGGGAGGGAGCGGGGGTTCTTTT
CASSLGGSGGSF
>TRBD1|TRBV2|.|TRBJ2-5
TGTGCCAGCAGTGAGACTCTCGCAGGGGGAGAGACCCAGTACTTC
CASSETLAGGETQYF
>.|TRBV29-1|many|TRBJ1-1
TGCAGCGGTGCGGACACTGAAGCTTTCTTT
CSGADTEAFF
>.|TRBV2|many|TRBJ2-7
TGTGCCAGCAGTGTATTCCGGGACCCGGGGTACTTC
CASSVFRDPGYF
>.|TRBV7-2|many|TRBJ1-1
TGTGCCAGCAGCTTAAGTCTCTTGCAGGTAACCATGAACACTGAAGCTTTCTTT
CASSLSLLQVTMNTEAFF
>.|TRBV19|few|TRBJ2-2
TGTGCCAGTAGTATTGGGCGACGGGGTTTTACCGGGGAGCTGTTTTTT
CASSIGRRGFTGELFF
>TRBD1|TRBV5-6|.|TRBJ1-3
TGTGCCAGCAGCTGGGGGGACAGTACGTCCGGAAACACCATATATTTT
CASSWGDSTSGNTIYF
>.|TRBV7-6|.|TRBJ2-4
TGTGCCAGCAGCTTAGTTGGCGGTCCCAAAAACATTCAGTACTTC
CASSLVGGPKNIQYF
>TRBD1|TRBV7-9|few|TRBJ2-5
TGTGCCAGCAGTCAGAACAGGGGACAAGGGACCCAGTACTTC
CASSQNRGQGTQYF
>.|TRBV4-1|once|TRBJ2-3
TGCGCCCGCCGCCCCCCCCCGGGCCCCACCGCTACGCCGTATTTT
CARRPPPGPTATPYF
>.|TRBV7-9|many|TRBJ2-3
TGTGCCAGCAGCATCCGACCCTGGGGGACAGATACGCAGTATTTT
CASSIRPWGTDTQYF
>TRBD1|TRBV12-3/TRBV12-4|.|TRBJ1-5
TGTGCCAGCAGTGCCGGACAGGGAACTCAGCCCCAGCATTTT
CASSAGQGTQPQHF
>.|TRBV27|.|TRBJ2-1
TGTGCCAGCAGTCTCACAGGGACGGTATACAATGAGCAGTTCTTC
CASSLTGTVYNEQFF
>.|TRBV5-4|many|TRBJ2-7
TGTGCCAGCAGCTTGTTCAGGTCCTCCTACGAGCAGTACTTC
CASSLFRSSYEQYF
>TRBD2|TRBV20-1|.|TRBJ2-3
TGCAGTGCTAGATCTACCCTAGCGGGGTTGAATTCGGCAGATACGCAGTATTTT
CSARSTLAGLNSADTQYF
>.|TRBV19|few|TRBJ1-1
TGTGCCAGTAGTAGCTGGGGTCTGAACACTGAAGCTTTCTTT
CASSSWGLNTEAFF
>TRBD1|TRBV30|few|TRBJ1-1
TGTGCCTGGAGTATACCGGGACAGGGAATTGAAGCTTTCTTT
CAWSIPGQGIEAFF
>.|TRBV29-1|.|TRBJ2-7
TGCAGCGTTGAGGCGGTTCGGACCAGTGGCGGGTACGAGCAGTACTTC
CSVEAVRTSGGYEQYF
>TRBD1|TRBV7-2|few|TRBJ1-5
TGTGCCAGCAGCTCCCAGGGGGACGAGATCAATCAGCCCCAGCATTTT
CASSSQGDEINQPQHF
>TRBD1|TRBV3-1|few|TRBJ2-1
TGTGCCAGCAGCCAAGACGTATCCCTTGGGGCCAGGGGGAAGTTCTTC
CASSQDVSLGARGKFF
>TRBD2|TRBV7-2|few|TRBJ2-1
TGTGCCAGCAGCTCGCCTCCGGGACTAGCGGGAGTGGATGAGCAGTTCTTC
CASSSPPGLAGVDEQFF
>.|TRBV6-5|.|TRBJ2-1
TGTGCCAGCAGAGGGGGGCGCGGGTCCTACAATGAGCAGTTCTTC
CASRGGRGSYNEQFF
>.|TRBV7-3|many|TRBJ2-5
TGTGCCAGCAGCTTAAGCGTCGCAGAGACCCAGTACTTC
CASSLSVAETQYF
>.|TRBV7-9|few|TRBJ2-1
TGTGCCAGCAGCTTAATGACGGGAACCTACAATGAGCAGTTCTTC
CASSLMTGTYNEQFF
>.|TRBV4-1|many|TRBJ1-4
TGCGCCAGCAGCCAAGAGTGGGCAACTAATGAAAAACTGTTTTTT
CASSQEWATNEKLFF
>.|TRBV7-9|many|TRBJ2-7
TGTGCCAGCAGGTCAACATCTGCCTACGAGCAGTACTTC
CASRSTSAYEQYF
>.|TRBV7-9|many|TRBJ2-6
TGTGCCAGCAGCTTATGGGCCAGGGGAATTTTGTCTGGGGCCAACGTCCTGACTTTC
CASSLWARGILSGANVLTF
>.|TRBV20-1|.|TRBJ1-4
TGCTCCTGGGGGCCGGAAGATGAAAAACTGTTTTTT
CSWGPEDEKLFF
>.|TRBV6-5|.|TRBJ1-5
TGTGCCAGCAGGCCACACCAGGGGACCAATCAGCCCCAGCATTTT
CASRPHQGTNQPQHF
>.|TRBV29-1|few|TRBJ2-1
TGCAGCGTTGAGCATACGGACGTAAGAAATGAGCAGTTCTTC
CSVEHTDVRNEQFF
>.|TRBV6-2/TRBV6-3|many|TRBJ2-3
TGTGCCAGCAGTTACTCGTTCCCTTCAGATACGCAGTATTTT
CASSYSFPSDTQYF
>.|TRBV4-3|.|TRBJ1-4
TGCGCCAGCAGCCCTATCACCACAATGAAGGGGACTTTTGAAAAACTGTTTTTT
CASSPITTMKGTFEKLFF
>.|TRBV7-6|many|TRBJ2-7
TGTGCCAGCAGCTTAGCAGCGGGCGAGAGCTACGAGCAGTACTTC
CASSLAAGESYEQYF
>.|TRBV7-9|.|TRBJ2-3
TGTGCCAGCAGCCCCCAGGCGGAGGCAAATACGCAGTATTTT
CASSPQAEANTQYF
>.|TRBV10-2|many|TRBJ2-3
TGCGCCAGCAGTGATTCTAGCGCAGATACGCAGTATTTT
CASSDSSADTQYF